The 13 T cell receptor beta chains given below trace back to one sample, sequenced in a study of response to subunit inactivated influenza vaccine. TCRdb reanalysed the RT-PCR reads using MiXCR and keeps one entry per CDR3 protein. The data contain a few hundred thousand distinct CDR3 sequences, approximately 14% of them singletons. This material consisted of PBMCs from blood, taken about 12 days after vaccination. The receptors shown here come from a man aged 50 to 59 who received an inactivated influenza vaccine.

This clonotype was detected a few times. The rearrangement uses TRBV20-1 and TRBJ2-5; D might be TRBD1 or TRBD2, each matching 5 bases. This CDR3 spans 12 amino acids. The ends were cut back, 3 bases at V and 5 bases at J, with 10 bases in the middle. Germline CDR1 reads DFQATT; CDR2 reads SNEGSKA (reference sequence). CDR3 coding DNA: TGCAGTGCTAGTGGGGCGGGCGAGACCCAGTACTTC. It yields the protein CSASGAGETQYF.

The chain is built from TRBV19 and TRBJ2-1; D could derive from TRBD1 or TRBD2 (6 bases each). There are 14 residues in the CDR3. Germline-derived CDR1 and CDR2 are LNHDA and SQIVND (reference sequence). V dropped 1 base and J dropped 6 bases, with 10 bases sitting between them. The DNA for the CDR3 is TGTGCCAGTAGTATAGTGGGGGGCACCAATGAGCAGTTCTTC. Its protein is CASSIVGGTNEQFF.

The chain has TRBV5-1 and TRBJ2-5, with no clear D. Germline values: CDR1 SGHRS, CDR2 YFSETQ. V gave up 2 bases and J gave up 1 base, with 9 bases separating them. This CDR3 comprises 14 residues. CDR3 in amino acids: CASSFMGFQETQYF. The CDR3 nucleotides are TGCGCCAGCAGCTTTATGGGGTTCCAAGAGACCCAGTACTTC. The full variable domain, completed using reference TRBV5-1 and TRBJ2-5, is KAGVTQTPRYLIKTRGQQVTLSCSPISGHRSVSWYQQTPGQGLQFLFEYFSETQRNKGNFPGRFSGRQFSNSRSEMNVSTLELGDSALYLCASSFMGFQETQYFGPGTRLLVL.

This chain joins TRBV9 and TRBJ2-1, with 10 bases identical to TRBD2. The CDR3 length is 15 residues. With 3 bases clipped from V and 4 bases from J, the junction kept 4 bases outside the gene matches. Germline V gene data show CDR1 as SGDLS and CDR2 as YYNGEE. CDR3 DNA: TGTGCCAGCAGCGCCCAGACTAGCGGGTACAATGAGCAGTTCTTC. Translation gives CASSAQTSGYNEQFF.

The rearrangement links TRBV7-2 to TRBJ2-3; TRBD2 matches 8 bases. Trimming at V came to 5 bases and at J to 4 bases, leaving 5 bases not matched to a gene. This CDR3 contains 14 residues. Germline CDR1 reads SGHTA; CDR2 reads FQGNSA. CDR3 loop: CASSGTREADTQYF. The CDR3 nucleotides are TGTGCCAGCAGCGGGACTAGGGAGGCAGATACGCAGTATTTT.

The sample holds many counts of this clonotype. The J gene is TRBJ2-2, the V gene TRBV19; maybe TRBD1 (5 bases). The CDR3 has 14 residues. In germline, CDR1 is LNHDA, CDR2 SQIVND (reference sequence). Between the trimmed V and J ends, which lost 1 base and 6 bases, there was a span of 9 bases. The CDR3 is CASSIGAGSGELFF. The CDR3 DNA follows: TGTGCCAGTAGTATAGGGGCAGGGTCCGGGGAGCTGTTTTTT.

V and J are TRBV2 and TRBJ2-5; 7 positions match TRBD1. With V trimmed by 8 bases and J by 10 bases, 19 bases remained unmatched. The CDR3 length is 15 residues. Germline V gene sequence: CDR1 SNHLY, CDR2 FYNNEI. The CDR3 reads CASGDREWSREGQYF. CDR3 DNA: TGTGCCAGCGGCGACAGGGAATGGTCAAGAGAAGGCCAGTACTTC.

The V gene is TRBV4-3, the J gene TRBJ1-5, with a tentative D call TRBD1 (5 bases). Germline CDR1 and CDR2: LGHNA and YSLEER. The V gene lost 4 bases and the J gene lost 4 bases, with 8 bases spanning the gap. There are 13 residues in the CDR3. The CDR3 DNA reads as TGCGCCAGCAGCCCTAGACAGAATCAGCCCCAGCATTTT. It specifies CASSPRQNQPQHF.

The gene calls are TRBV6-2 or TRBV6-3 and TRBJ2-2; no clear D gene. Trimming shortened V by 2 bases and J by 1 base, and 8 bases separated the two germline ends. The CDR3 loop spans 15 amino acids. Germline V gene sequence: CDR1 MNHEY, CDR2 SVGEGT. CDR3 bases: TGTGCCAGCAGTTACATCCGGCAGAACACCGGGGAGCTGTTTTTT. It translates to CASSYIRQNTGELFF.

V gene TRBV4-1 combines with J gene TRBJ2-1, with TRBD2 identical over 7 bases. The trim removed 4 bases at V and 10 bases at J, leaving 7 bases unmatched. This CDR3 contains 13 residues. Germline-derived CDR1 and CDR2 are MGHRA and YSYEKL. This CDR3 is CASSPGLEGEQFF. The CDR3 coding sequence is TGCGCCAGCAGCCCCGGACTAGAGGGGGAGCAGTTCTTC.

V usage is TRBV10-3 and J usage is TRBJ2-5; D is uncertain. Germline V gene lookup returns CDR1 ENHRY and CDR2 SYGVKD. The CDR3 spans 14 residues. The V and J ends lost 0 bases and 0 bases respectively, with 5 bases between them. The CDR3 spells CAISESGYQETQYF. The CDR3, as DNA: TGTGCCATCAGTGAGTCGGGGTACCAAGAGACCCAGTACTTC.

This clonotype appeared a few times. The rearrangement links TRBV6-2 or TRBV6-3 to TRBJ2-3, with D possibly called TRBD1 or TRBD2 (5 bases each). Deletions cut 8 bases from V and 1 base from J, with 16 bases between. In germline, CDR1 is MNHEY, CDR2 SVGEGT. The CDR3 sequence is 15 residues long. Written as DNA, the CDR3 is TGTGCCAGCCAACCTTTGAGGGGAGGCACAGATACGCAGTATTTT. It is translated as CASQPLRGGTDTQYF.

The CDR3 coding sequence is TGCAGTGCTAGAGAGGGAGAGAACATTCAGTACTTC. The encoded protein is CSAREGENIQYF. V usage is TRBV20-1 and J usage is TRBJ2-4; D perhaps matches TRBD2 (5 bases). V lost 0 bases, J lost 7 bases, and 7 bases lay in between. The CDR3 extends over 12 amino acids. Germline V gives CDR1 DFQATT, CDR2 SNEGSKA (reference sequence).